This entry concerns a single T cell receptor (beta chain). The data originate from a study of cytomegalovirus exposure and HLA in healthy donors. The CDR3 is made up of 14 amino acids. The germline V gene encodes CDR1 MNHEY and CDR2 SVGAGI. V lost 11 bases and J lost 7; bases outside the gene matches: 15. Use of 60 Vbeta and 13 Jbeta primers characterized the PCR. The repertoire was sequenced with immunoSEQ multiplex PCR; TCRdb's copy has only in-frame clones and lacks some. The sample includes roughly 61,000 clones, about 90% of them seen just once. J is TRBJ1-2 and V is TRBV6-5, with 8 bases aligning to TRBD1. The sequencing input was PBMCs. The clonotype comes from a man aged 25 to 45 in good health and CMV-seropositive. In DNA form, the CDR3 reads TGTGCCTCCTCATCCCGGGACAGGATCGGTGGCTACACCTTC. Its protein is CASSSRDRIGGYTF.